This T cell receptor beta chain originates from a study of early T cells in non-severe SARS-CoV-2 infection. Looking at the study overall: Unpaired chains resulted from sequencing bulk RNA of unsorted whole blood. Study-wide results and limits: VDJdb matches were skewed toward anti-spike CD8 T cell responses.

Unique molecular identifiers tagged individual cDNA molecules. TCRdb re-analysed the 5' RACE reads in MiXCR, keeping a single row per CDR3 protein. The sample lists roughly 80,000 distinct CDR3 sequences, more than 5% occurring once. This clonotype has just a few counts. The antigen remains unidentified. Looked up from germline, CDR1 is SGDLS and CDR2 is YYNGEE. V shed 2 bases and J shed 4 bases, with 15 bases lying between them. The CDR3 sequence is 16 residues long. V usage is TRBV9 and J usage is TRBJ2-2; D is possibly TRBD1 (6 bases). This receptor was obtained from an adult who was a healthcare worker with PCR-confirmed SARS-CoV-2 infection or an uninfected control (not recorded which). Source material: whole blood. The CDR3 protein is CASSVDDRRLTGELFF. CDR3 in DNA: TGTGCCAGCAGCGTCGACGACAGGCGACTCACCGGGGAGCTGTTTTTT.